These 30 T cell receptor beta chains were all obtained from the same sample, sequenced in a study of shared clonotypes between healthy human individuals. Libraries were prepared by immunoSEQ multiplex PCR; TCRdb keeps only in-frame clonotypes and omits some of them. Seen here are around 560,000 clones, around 95% observed once, and the top ten hold 0.11%. CD45RO-negative, CCR7-positively selected cells formed the naive CD8 fraction, excluding terminally differentiated effector memory CD45RA+ cells. Sequenced: naive CD8+ T cells sorted from blood. These receptors came from a woman aged 30 to 39 in good health.

The chain is built from TRBV19 and TRBJ2-7, with TRBD2 matching 11 bases. The V segment lost 6 bases and the J segment 7 bases; nucleotides outside the gene matches: 8. CDR3 length: 14 amino acids. CDR1 is LNHDA and CDR2 is SQIVND in the germline V gene (reference sequence). For the CDR3, the DNA is TGTGCCAGTAGGCCGGGACTAGCGGCGGGTGAGCAGTACTTC. This sequence encodes CASRPGLAAGEQYF.

The chain joins TRBV5-5 to TRBJ2-1; D may be TRBD2 (5 bases). With 7 bases removed from V and 0 bases from J, the gap between germline ends came to 20 bases. Germline CDR1 and CDR2: SGHKS and YYEKEE (reference sequence). The CDR3 contains 17 residues. Here the CDR3 DNA reads TGTGCCAGCGGAACGGACTTTCAATTCACCTCCTACAATGAGCAGTTCTTC. Its protein is CASGTDFQFTSYNEQFF. Variable domain in full (rest from reference TRBV5-5 and TRBJ2-1): DAGVTQSPTHLIKTRGQQVTLRCSPISGHKSVSWYQQVLGQGPQFIFQYYEKEERGRGNFPDRFSARQFPNYSSELNVNALLLGDSALYLCASGTDFQFTSYNEQFFGPGTRLTVL.

This chain links TRBV6-5 with TRBJ1-1; 8 bases line up with TRBD1. V dropped 5 bases and J dropped 8; count of bases not matched to a gene: 7. Germline CDR1 MNHEY, CDR2 SVGAGI. The CDR3 runs to 13 residues. CDR3 amino acids: CASSQTGGVEAFF. For the CDR3, the DNA is TGTGCCAGCAGTCAAACAGGGGGTGTAGAAGCTTTCTTT.

The J gene is TRBJ2-7, the V gene TRBV19; D not certain. The CDR3 loop spans 13 amino acids. Trimming left V 5 bases short and J 2 bases short, with 10 bases between. Per the germline V gene, CDR1 is LNHDA and CDR2 is SQIVND (reference sequence). The CDR3, as DNA: TGTGCCAGTAGTTCTCAGACGCCCTACGAGCAGTACTTC. Translating gives CASSSQTPYEQYF.

This clone was counted a single time. This sequence joins TRBV6-5 and TRBJ1-1; 8 bases align to TRBD1. The V gene end was trimmed by 7 bases and the J gene end by 5 bases; junction bases not matched to a gene: 9. The germline gives CDR1 MNHEY, CDR2 SVGAGI. The CDR3 length is 14 residues. The CDR3 DNA reads as TGTGCCAGCACCAAAGCAGGGGGCTTTACTGAAGCTTTCTTT. This sequence encodes CASTKAGGFTEAFF.

The chain has TRBV7-9 and TRBJ2-5; possibly TRBD2 for D (6 bases). TRBJ2-7 explains the end of the DNA better; the J call may be wrong. Germline V CDR1 and CDR2: SEHNR, FQNEAQ (reference sequence). The CDR3 runs to 13 residues. The CDR3 DNA reads as TGTGCCAGCAGGGAGGGAAGCTCCTACGAGCAGTACTTC. It specifies CASREGSSYEQYF.

The table lists this clone with a count of one. V is TRBV25-1 and J is TRBJ2-1; D is undetermined. CDR1 is MGHDK, CDR2 SYGVNS, per germline. Trimming took off 4 bases at V and 5 bases at J, with 9 bases between the two ends. The CDR3 extends over 13 amino acids. CDR3 loop: CASSGSMNNEQFF. For the CDR3, the DNA is TGTGCCAGCAGTGGAAGCATGAACAATGAGCAGTTCTTC.

The table lists this clone with a count of one. J is TRBJ2-3 and V is TRBV5-1; D uncertain. The CDR3 covers 16 residues. Per the germline V gene, CDR1 is SGHRS and CDR2 is YFSETQ. V shed 2 bases and J shed 0 bases, with 13 bases lying between them. CDR3 DNA sequence: TGCGCCAGCAGCTTTTTTGGGGTCTTTAGCACAGATACGCAGTATTTT. Its protein is CASSFFGVFSTDTQYF.

The chain recombines TRBV5-1 with TRBJ2-1; D unresolved. The germline V gene encodes CDR1 SGHRS and CDR2 YFSETQ. The CDR3 extends over 15 amino acids. V was clipped by 0 bases and J by 7 bases, with 14 bases between them. CDR3 DNA: TGCGCCAGCAGCTTGGGAAGCCCGGACCTTAATGAGCAGTTCTTC. Protein sequence: CASSLGSPDLNEQFF.

V is TRBV6-6 and J is TRBJ2-7, with D hard to call. CDR3 length equals 13 residues. With 2 bases removed from V and 7 bases from J, the gap between germline ends came to 12 bases. The V gene's germline CDR1 is MNHNY and CDR2 SVGAGI (reference sequence). The CDR3 DNA follows: TGTGCCAGCAGTTACATTTCGAGCCAGGAGCAGTACTTC. This codes for CASSYISSQEQYF.

CDR3 nucleotides: TGCGCCAGCAGTGACAACGGCATAAGGGAGCCCCAGCATTTT. Residues: CASSDNGIREPQHF. The chain has TRBV10-2 and TRBJ1-5, with D unclear. The V end lost 3 bases, the J end lost 8 bases, and 14 bases lay between the germline ends. The CDR3 has 14 residues. CDR1 and CDR2 (germline): WSHSY, SAAADI.

The chain uses TRBV5-1 and TRBJ1-2; no clear D gene. CDR1 SGHRS and CDR2 YFSETQ come from the germline V gene. V was trimmed by 4 bases and J by 6 bases, leaving 10 bases between them. The CDR3 sequence is 12 residues long. The CDR3 loop is CASSNDSNGYTF. The CDR3 DNA reads TGCGCCAGCAGCAACGACTCTAATGGCTACACCTTC.

The CDR3 coding sequence is TGTGCCAGCAGTTACTCGACGGTAGCGGTACACGAGCAGTACTTC. Translating gives CASSYSTVAVHEQYF. V usage is TRBV6-6 and J usage is TRBJ2-5, with a tentative D call TRBD2 (6 bases). The last part of the DNA fits TRBJ2-7 better; the J call may be wrong. The CDR3 contains 15 residues. Germline V gene lookup returns CDR1 MNHNY and CDR2 SVGAGI (reference sequence).

CDR3: CASSPRSYEQYF. CDR3 sequence (DNA): TGTGCCAGCTCACCCAGATCCTACGAGCAGTACTTC. The chain couples TRBV18 to TRBJ2-7; D unclear. Germline V lookup: CDR1 KGHSH, CDR2 LQKENI. Trimming removed 3 bases from V and 1 base from J, with 4 bases in between. This CDR3 spans 12 amino acids.

The genes are TRBV4-1 and TRBJ1-2, with a weak D call TRBD1 (5 bases). The CDR3 is 14 residues long. V was cut by 1 base and J by 4 bases, with 10 bases left in between. CDR1 is MGHRA and CDR2 is YSYEKL in the germline V gene. Here the CDR3 DNA reads TGCGCCAGCAGCCAAGGTTTGGGGACCTATGGCTACACCTTC. This encodes CASSQGLGTYGYTF.

The rearrangement links TRBV28 to TRBJ2-7; 10 nucleotides line up with TRBD1. With 4 bases clipped from V and 6 bases from J, the junction kept 6 bases outside the gene matches. This CDR3 is 14 amino acids long. Germline CDR1 is MDHEN and CDR2 is SYDVKM. The CDR3 DNA sequence: TGTGCCAGCAGTTCTCCCGGGACAGGGGTCGAGCAGTACTTC. Translated: CASSSPGTGVEQYF.

J is TRBJ2-1 and V is TRBV10-1; D may be TRBD1 (5 bases). The V end was cut by 1 base, the J end by 10 bases, with 11 bases between. This CDR3 spans 13 amino acids. Germline-derived CDR1 and CDR2 are WNHNN and SYGVQD (reference sequence). The CDR3 reads CASSELQGSEQFF. CDR3 DNA sequence: TGCGCCAGCAGTGAGTTGCAGGGCAGCGAGCAGTTCTTC.

As for this clone: The sample holds other DNA sequences that translate to the same CDR3. The chain has TRBV28 and TRBJ1-1; D is ambiguous. Trimming cost V 6 bases and J 1 base, with 9 bases left between them. Germline V CDR1 and CDR2: MDHEN, SYDVKM. The CDR3 loop spans 13 amino acids. The CDR3 sequence is CASSLARNTEAFF. DNA of the CDR3: TGTGCCAGCAGCCTAGCTCGGAACACTGAAGCTTTCTTT.

The gene calls are TRBV7-4 and TRBJ2-5; D ambiguous. The CDR3 runs to 12 residues. Trimming took 0 bases from V and 5 from J, leaving 4 bases between them. The germline V gene has CDR1 SGHVT and CDR2 SQSDAQ. The CDR3 loop reads CASSLAGETQYF. CDR3 sequence (DNA): TGTGCCAGCAGCTTAGCGGGGGAGACCCAGTACTTC.

The chain has TRBV11-2 and TRBJ2-5, with 10 positions matching TRBD2. This CDR3 spans 18 amino acids. After removal of 1 base from V and 2 bases from J, the junction contained 10 bases not matched to a gene. CDR1 is SGHAT, CDR2 FQNNGV, per germline. In nucleotides, the CDR3 is TGTGCCAGCAGCTTAGGTTGGGCTAGCGGGGGACTTCAAGAGACCCAGTACTTC. Its protein product is CASSLGWASGGLQETQYF.

This clone came up once. The chain carries TRBV19 and TRBJ2-7; TRBD1 or TRBD2 may be the D gene (5 bases each). Germline CDR1 LNHDA, CDR2 SQIVND (reference sequence). The CDR3 contains 13 residues. V lost 5 bases and J 2 bases, leaving 10 bases between the germline ends. This CDR3 reads CASSGTETYEQYF. CDR3 in DNA: TGTGCCAGTAGTGGGACGGAGACCTACGAGCAGTACTTC.

The chain joins TRBV4-1 to TRBJ2-1, with 10 bases matching TRBD2. The trim removed 4 bases at V and 7 bases at J, leaving 10 bases unmatched. Germline CDR1 MGHRA, CDR2 YSYEKL. The CDR3 sequence is 16 residues long. CDR3 sequence (DNA): TGCGCCAGCAGCCCCAGATCAGGGACTAGCGTGAATGAGCAGTTCTTC. Amino acids: CASSPRSGTSVNEQFF.

A remark on this clone: Other nucleotide sequences in the sample specify the same CDR3. This chain connects TRBV5-6 to TRBJ1-1; D unresolved. This CDR3 region has 11 residues. V was clipped by 2 bases and J by 4 bases, with 3 bases between them. Looked up from germline, CDR1 is SGHDT and CDR2 is YYEEEE. The CDR3 bases are TGTGCCAGCAGCTTAGGCACTGAAGCTTTCTTT. Its protein product is CASSLGTEAFF.

This sequence joins TRBV29-1 and TRBJ2-2; TRBD1 is a possible D gene (5 bases). This CDR3 contains 12 residues. Germline values: CDR1 SQVTM, CDR2 ANQGSEA. Trimming left V 5 bases short and J 3 bases short, with 7 bases between. The CDR3 bases are TGCAGCGTTTTACAGGACACCGGGGAGCTGTTTTTT. It translates to CSVLQDTGELFF.

The chain recombines TRBV6-6 with TRBJ2-7; TRBD2 matches at 11 bases. The CDR3 runs to 15 residues. Trimming at V came to 5 bases and at J to 3 bases, leaving 6 bases not matched to a gene. Germline CDR1 MNHNY, CDR2 SVGAGI (reference sequence). The CDR3 is CASSPGTSGNYEQYF. CDR3 coding DNA: TGTGCCAGCAGTCCAGGGACTAGCGGAAACTACGAGCAGTACTTC.

This clone was seen a single time. The J gene is TRBJ1-4, the V gene TRBV7-9; 9 bases match TRBD1. The CDR3 extends over 16 amino acids. Germline CDR1 and CDR2: SEHNR and FQNEAQ (reference sequence). V trimming: 1 base; J trimming: 7 bases; junction bases outside the gene matches: 7. The CDR3 DNA sequence: TGTGCCAGCAGCTTAGGATACAGGGGGCGCAGTGAAAAACTGTTTTTT. Protein sequence: CASSLGYRGRSEKLFF.

The genes are TRBV7-6 and TRBJ2-1, with TRBD2 as a possible D gene (5 bases). The germline gives CDR1 SGHVS, CDR2 FNYEAQ. Trimming took 1 base from V and 0 from J, leaving 10 bases between them. The CDR3 extends over 16 amino acids. Here the CDR3 reads CASSLGWESSYNEQFF. The CDR3 DNA follows: TGTGCCAGCAGCTTAGGTTGGGAGAGCTCCTACAATGAGCAGTTCTTC.

The chain links TRBV30 to TRBJ2-7; 11 bases are shared with TRBD2. J gave up 0 bases and V 8 bases, and 6 bases lay outside the gene matches. CDR3 length: 14 residues. In germline, CDR1 is GTSNPN, CDR2 SVGIG (reference sequence). This chain's CDR3 is CAGLLAGGSYEQYF. CDR3 DNA: TGTGCCGGACTCCTAGCGGGAGGCTCCTACGAGCAGTACTTC.

The chain recombines TRBV27 with TRBJ2-7; 8 bases map to TRBD2. The CDR3 runs to 14 residues. Trimming at V came to 1 base and at J to 3 bases, leaving 2 bases not matched to a gene. CDR1 is MNHEY and CDR2 is SMNVEV in the germline V gene (reference sequence). CDR3 sequence reads: CASSLYGRVYEQYF. CDR3 bases: TGTGCCAGCAGTTTATACGGGAGGGTCTACGAGCAGTACTTC.

The rearrangement joins TRBV19 to TRBJ1-1; D gene unclear. The V gene's germline CDR1 is LNHDA and CDR2 SQIVND (reference sequence). V lost 6 bases, J lost 0 bases, and 11 bases lay in between. CDR3 length equals 14 residues. CDR3 in DNA: TGTGCCAGTAGAGAGCGTAGAATGAACACTGAAGCTTTCTTT. Translation: CASRERRMNTEAFF.